The 20 T cell receptor beta chains in this list originate from one sample, sequenced in a study of blood T cells in healthy people across ages. Combining a sample-barcoded 5' primer with a J-beta primer mix, a second PCR ran for roughly 7 to 12 cycles. One entry per CDR3 protein, called by TCRdb with MiXCR from the 5' RACE reads. There are approximately 830,000 distinct CDR3 sequences in the sample; less than 80% occur only once, and 25% to 30% lies in the top ten. The material sequenced was blood. These receptors all stem from a man under 40 in good health.

V and J are TRBV6-1 and TRBJ2-7; D assignment may be TRBD1 or TRBD2 (5 bases each). This CDR3 has 14 amino acids. Germline V CDR1 and CDR2: MNHNS, SASEGT. Trimming pared 6 bases from V and 0 bases from J, leaving 12 bases between. This chain's CDR3 is CASRWDLSSYEQYF. The CDR3, as DNA: TGTGCCAGCAGATGGGACCTCAGCTCCTACGAGCAGTACTTC.

This chain connects TRBV14 to TRBJ1-1, with 7 bases that match TRBD1. V dropped 4 bases and J dropped 6; count of bases not matched to a gene: 8. Germline CDR1 is SGHDN and CDR2 is FVKESK. This CDR3 is 14 amino acids long. CDR3 region: CASSRRQGIAEAFF. The CDR3 nucleotides are TGTGCCAGCAGCCGAAGACAGGGTATCGCTGAAGCTTTCTTT. Full variable domain (missing parts from reference TRBV14 and TRBJ1-1): EAGVTQFPSHSVIEKGQTVTLRCDPISGHDNLYWYRRVMGKEIKFLLHFVKESKQDESGMPNNRFLAERTGGTYSTLKVQPAELEDSGVYFCASSRRQGIAEAFFGQGTRLTVV.

The rearrangement uses TRBV7-3 and TRBJ2-1; 11 bases align to TRBD2. CDR1 and CDR2 from the germline V gene are SGHTA and FQGTGA. The CDR3 length is 16 residues. The V gene end was trimmed by 2 bases and the J gene end by 6 bases; junction bases not matched to a gene: 6. The DNA for the CDR3 is TGTGCCAGCAGCTTACCCTTAGCGGGGGGGATCAATGAGCAGTTCTTC. Protein sequence: CASSLPLAGGINEQFF.

Ten or more counts support this clonotype. For the CDR3, the DNA is TGTGCCAGCAGCCAGCCAGGGCGTAACACTGAAGCTTTCTTT. It is translated as CASSQPGRNTEAFF. This chain links TRBV6-1 with TRBJ1-1; perhaps TRBD1 as D (5 bases). CDR3 length equals 14 residues. Deletions cut 6 bases from V and 2 bases from J, with 13 bases between. The germline V gene encodes CDR1 MNHNS and CDR2 SASEGT.

V usage is TRBV5-4 and J usage is TRBJ2-5, with D maybe TRBD1 (5 bases). The CDR3 runs to 13 residues. V was shortened by 4 bases and J by 7 bases, with 14 bases between the two germline ends. Germline V gene data show CDR1 as SGHNT and CDR2 as YYREEE (reference sequence). This CDR3 reads CASSARGPGTQYF. CDR3 bases: TGTGCCAGCAGCGCAAGGGGCCCCGGGACCCAGTACTTC.

This sequence joins TRBV30 and TRBJ1-2; unclear D gene. Trimming took 1 base from V and 9 from J, leaving 18 bases between them. This CDR3 spans 14 amino acids. Germline CDR1 and CDR2: GTSNPN and SVGIG (reference sequence). Written as DNA, the CDR3 is TGTGCCTGGAGTGATAGCGGGCGAGGTCTAAGCTACACCTTC. Protein product: CAWSDSGRGLSYTF.

Notes on this clonotype: A much larger clone differs by one base, so this may be a read error. J is TRBJ1-2 and V is TRBV7-9; TRBD1 is a possible D gene (5 bases). The CDR3 covers 12 residues. From germline, CDR1 is SEHNR and CDR2 FQNEAQ (reference sequence). Trimming took off 7 bases at V and 2 bases at J, with 8 bases between the two ends. CDR3 amino acids: CASTSGNYGYTF. In nucleotides, the CDR3 is TGTGCCAGCACCTCAGGGAACTATGGCTACACCTTC.

The chain is built from TRBV4-3 and TRBJ2-1, with a weak D call TRBD1 (7 bases). The CDR3 contains 17 residues. The V gene lost 0 bases and the J gene lost 2 bases, with 14 bases spanning the gap. The V gene's germline CDR1 is LGHNA and CDR2 YSLEER. The CDR3 reads CASSQDTGRGAYNEQFF. CDR3 nucleotide sequence: TGCGCCAGCAGCCAAGACACGGGCAGGGGGGCCTACAATGAGCAGTTCTTC.

The V gene is TRBV29-1, the J gene TRBJ2-7; perhaps TRBD2 as D (6 bases). The CDR3 is 14 residues long. Germline assignment: CDR1 SQVTM and CDR2 ANQGSEA. The V and J ends lost 4 bases and 5 bases respectively, with 18 bases between them. The CDR3: CSVGAEVGLNEQYF. CDR3 nucleotides: TGCAGCGTTGGCGCGGAGGTGGGACTTAACGAGCAGTACTTC.

This clonotype was seen a single time. The gene calls are TRBV24-1 and TRBJ2-1; D is uncertain. The germline V gene encodes CDR1 KGHDR and CDR2 SFDVKD. With 1 base removed from V and 10 bases from J, the gap between germline ends came to 10 bases. The CDR3 consists of 13 residues. CDR3 nucleotide sequence: TGTGCCACCAGTGATTTCCCTCCGCACGAGCAGTTCTTC. It is translated as CATSDFPPHEQFF.

This clonotype was seen only once. The rearrangement joins TRBV7-9 to TRBJ2-1; 13 nucleotides agree with TRBD2. J lost 8 bases, V lost 5 bases, and 6 bases had no gene match. Germline V gene data show CDR1 as SEHNR and CDR2 as FQNEAQ (reference sequence). The CDR3 runs to 15 residues. CDR3 coding DNA: TGTGCCAGCAGCATGGGACTAGCGGGGCTCGATGAGCAGTTCTTC. As protein: CASSMGLAGLDEQFF. Drawing the rest from reference TRBV7-9 and TRBJ2-1, the complete variable domain is DTGVSQNPRHKITKRGQNVTFRCDPISEHNRLYWYRQTLGQGPEFLTYFQNEAQLEKSRLLSDRFSAERPKGSFSTLEIQRTEQGDSAMYLCASSMGLAGLDEQFFGPGTRLTVL.

V is TRBV20-1 and J is TRBJ2-7; D unclear. The V gene's germline CDR1 is DFQATT and CDR2 SNEGSKA (reference sequence). This CDR3 spans 11 amino acids. Trimming pared 7 bases from V and 4 bases from J, leaving 11 bases between. CDR3 DNA sequence: TGCAGTGTCAGCCCAGGATACGAGCAGTACTTC. It specifies CSVSPGYEQYF.

CDR3 DNA sequence: TGCAGTACGACCTCCACAGGGAACTATGGCTACACCTTC. As protein: CSTTSTGNYGYTF. J is TRBJ1-2 and V is TRBV20-1; TRBD1 is a possible D gene (6 bases). CDR1 and CDR2 from the germline V gene are DFQATT and SNEGSKA (reference sequence). The length of the CDR3 is 13 residues. Deletions cut 8 bases from V and 2 bases from J, with 15 bases between.

The J gene is TRBJ2-1, the V gene TRBV5-1; 7 bases are shared with TRBD1. The CDR3 is made up of 14 amino acids. The germline gives CDR1 SGHRS, CDR2 YFSETQ. With 2 bases clipped from V and 12 bases from J, the junction kept 11 bases outside the gene matches. This chain's CDR3 is CASSLDREIAVQFF. CDR3 DNA sequence: TGCGCCAGCAGCTTAGACAGGGAGATTGCGGTGCAGTTCTTC.

This clonotype was counted a few times. This chain joins TRBV6-2 or TRBV6-3 and TRBJ2-4; D gene ambiguous. The J call is doubtful: the DNA matches TRBJ2-7 better. CDR3 size: 11 residues. From germline, CDR1 is MNHEY and CDR2 SVGEGT. The CDR3 region is CASSDGDEQYF. The CDR3 DNA reads as TGTGCCAGCAGTGATGGGGACGAGCAGTACTTC.

This clonotype was seen a handful of times. V gene TRBV9 combines with J gene TRBJ2-5, with TRBD2 matching 10 bases. Germline values: CDR1 SGDLS, CDR2 YYNGEE. CDR3 length: 18 amino acids. Trimming at V came to 0 bases and at J to 4 bases, leaving 12 bases not matched to a gene. CDR3 loop: CASSVGKERGGFGETQYF. CDR3 coding DNA: TGTGCCAGCAGCGTAGGAAAGGAGCGGGGGGGCTTCGGAGAGACCCAGTACTTC.

The J gene is TRBJ2-7, the V gene TRBV27; 7 nucleotides match TRBD1. Trimming at V came to 8 bases and at J to 3 bases, leaving 7 bases not matched to a gene. Germline loops: CDR1 MNHEY, CDR2 SMNVEV (reference sequence). The CDR3 has 13 amino acids. The CDR3 here is CASRPGQHYEQYF. The CDR3 DNA is TGTGCCAGCCGGCCGGGACAGCACTACGAGCAGTACTTC.

This clonotype was seen a handful of times. V gene TRBV20-1 combines with J gene TRBJ2-4, with D uncertain. V lost 1 base and J 8 bases, leaving 12 bases between the germline ends. This CDR3 is 13 amino acids long. Germline assignment: CDR1 DFQATT and CDR2 SNEGSKA (reference sequence). DNA for the CDR3: TGCAGTGCTAGAGCTCTCTCCGGAGACATTCAGTACTTC. Protein: CSARALSGDIQYF.

The rearrangement joins TRBV7-6 to TRBJ2-3; D call uncertain. Germline V gene data show CDR1 as SGHVS and CDR2 as FNYEAQ. The CDR3 has 15 residues. Trimming removed 3 bases at V and 0 bases at J, with 10 bases between. CDR3 amino acids: CASSFRLESTDTQYF. The CDR3 DNA reads as TGTGCCAGCAGCTTCCGGTTGGAAAGCACAGATACGCAGTATTTT.

This rearrangement joins TRBV20-1 to TRBJ2-7; unclear D gene. V was cut by 1 base and J by 2 bases, with 9 bases left in between. CDR3 length: 13 residues. The germline V gene has CDR1 DFQATT and CDR2 SNEGSKA (reference sequence). DNA of the CDR3: TGCAGTGCTAGAGCCACGCTCGCCTACGAGCAGTACTTC. It codes for CSARATLAYEQYF.